The table lists the clone carrying this TCR beta chain with a count of one. The antigen remains undetermined. This entry is derived from a study of cytomegalovirus exposure and HLA in healthy donors. General observations from the study: Cytomegalovirus association was listed for approximately 150 TCR beta chains.

PCR employed 60 Vbeta and 13 Jbeta primers. Here immunoSEQ multiplex PCR was the method, and the copy in TCRdb shows in-frame clones only, minus some. This sample has fewer than 350,000 clones, with about 90% found just once. CDR1 is SNHLY and CDR2 is FYNNEI in the germline V gene. The CDR3 covers 15 residues. The V gene end was trimmed by 3 bases and the J gene end by 5 bases; junction bases not matched to a gene: 9. The sequencing input was PBMCs. The chain combines TRBV2 with TRBJ2-5, with 7 bases matching TRBD1. The clonotype was recovered from a woman younger than 35 in good health and CMV-seronegative. CDR3 loop: CASSDLATGLETQYF. The CDR3 DNA sequence: TGTGCCAGCAGTGATCTGGCGACAGGGTTGGAGACCCAGTACTTC.